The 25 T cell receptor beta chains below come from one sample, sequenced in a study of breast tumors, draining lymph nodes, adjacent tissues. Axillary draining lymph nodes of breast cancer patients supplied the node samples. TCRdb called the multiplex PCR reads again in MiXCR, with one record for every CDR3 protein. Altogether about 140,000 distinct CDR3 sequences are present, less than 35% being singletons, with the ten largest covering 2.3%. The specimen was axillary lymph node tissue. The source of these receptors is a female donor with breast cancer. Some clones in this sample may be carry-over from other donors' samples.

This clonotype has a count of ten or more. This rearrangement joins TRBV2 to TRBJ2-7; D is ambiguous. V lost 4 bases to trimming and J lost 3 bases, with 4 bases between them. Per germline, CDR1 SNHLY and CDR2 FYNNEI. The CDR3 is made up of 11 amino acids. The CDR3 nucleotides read TGTGCCAGCAGTGGCCACTACGAGCAGTACTTC. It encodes CASSGHYEQYF.

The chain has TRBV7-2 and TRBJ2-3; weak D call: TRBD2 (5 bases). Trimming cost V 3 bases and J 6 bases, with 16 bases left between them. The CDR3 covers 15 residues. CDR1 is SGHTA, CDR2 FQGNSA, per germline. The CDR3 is CASSLITTIGDTQYF. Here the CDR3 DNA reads TGTGCCAGCAGCTTGATAACGACTATAGGGGATACGCAGTATTTT.

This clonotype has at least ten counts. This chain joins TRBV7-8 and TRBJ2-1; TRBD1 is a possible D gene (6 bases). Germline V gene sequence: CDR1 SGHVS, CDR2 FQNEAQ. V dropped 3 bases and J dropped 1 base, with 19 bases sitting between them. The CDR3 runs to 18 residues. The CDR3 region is CASSFFYYGQTSYNEQFF. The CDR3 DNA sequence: TGTGCCAGCAGCTTCTTTTATTATGGACAGACTTCCTACAATGAGCAGTTCTTC.

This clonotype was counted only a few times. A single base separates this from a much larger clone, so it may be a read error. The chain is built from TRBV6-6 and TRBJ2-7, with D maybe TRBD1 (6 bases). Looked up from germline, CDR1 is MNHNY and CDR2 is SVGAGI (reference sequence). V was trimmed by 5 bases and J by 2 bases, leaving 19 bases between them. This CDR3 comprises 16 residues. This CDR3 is CASSHLGQPYTYEQYV. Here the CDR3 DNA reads TGTGCCAGCAGTCACTTAGGACAGCCTTATACCTACGAGCAGTACGTC.

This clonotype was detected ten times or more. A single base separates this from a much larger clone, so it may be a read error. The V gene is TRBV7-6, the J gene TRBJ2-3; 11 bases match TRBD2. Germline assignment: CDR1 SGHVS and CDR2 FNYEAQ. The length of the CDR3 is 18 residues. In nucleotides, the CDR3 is TGTGCCAGCAGCTTAGGCGGGGTTCTAGCGGGGGGCACACATACGCAGTATTTT. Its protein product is CASSLGGVLAGGTHTQYF.

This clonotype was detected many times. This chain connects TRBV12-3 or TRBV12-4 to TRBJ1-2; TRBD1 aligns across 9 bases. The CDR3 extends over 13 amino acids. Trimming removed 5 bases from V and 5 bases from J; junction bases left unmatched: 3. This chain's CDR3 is CASSGQGPYGYTF. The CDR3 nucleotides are TGTGCCAGCAGTGGACAGGGGCCTTATGGCTACACCTTC.

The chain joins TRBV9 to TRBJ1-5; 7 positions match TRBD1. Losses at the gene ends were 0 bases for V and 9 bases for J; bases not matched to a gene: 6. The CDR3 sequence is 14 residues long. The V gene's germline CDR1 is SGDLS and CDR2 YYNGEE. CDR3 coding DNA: TGTGCCAGCAGCGTAGGAGGGGGCGGACGGCCCCAGCATTTT. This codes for CASSVGGGGRPQHF.

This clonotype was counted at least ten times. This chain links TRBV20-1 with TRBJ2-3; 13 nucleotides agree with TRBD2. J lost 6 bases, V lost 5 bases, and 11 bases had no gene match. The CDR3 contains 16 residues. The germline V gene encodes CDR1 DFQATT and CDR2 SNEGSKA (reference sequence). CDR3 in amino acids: CSADGTSGTATDTQYF. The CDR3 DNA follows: TGCAGTGCTGACGGGACTAGCGGGACCGCTACCGATACGCAGTATTTT.

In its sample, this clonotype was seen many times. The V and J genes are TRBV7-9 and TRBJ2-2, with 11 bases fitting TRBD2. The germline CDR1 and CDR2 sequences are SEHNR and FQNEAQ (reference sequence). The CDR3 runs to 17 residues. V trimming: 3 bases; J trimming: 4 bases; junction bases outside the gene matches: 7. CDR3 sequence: CASSFVPGTSGTGELFF. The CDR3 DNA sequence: TGTGCCAGCAGCTTTGTCCCCGGGACTAGCGGCACCGGGGAGCTGTTTTTT.

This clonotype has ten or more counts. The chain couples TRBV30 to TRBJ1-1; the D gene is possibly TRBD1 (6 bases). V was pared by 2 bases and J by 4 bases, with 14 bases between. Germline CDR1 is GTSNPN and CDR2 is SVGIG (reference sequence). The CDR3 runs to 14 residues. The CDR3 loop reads CAWSTGRSGTEAFF. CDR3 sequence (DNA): TGTGCCTGGAGTACAGGGAGAAGCGGCACTGAAGCTTTCTTT.

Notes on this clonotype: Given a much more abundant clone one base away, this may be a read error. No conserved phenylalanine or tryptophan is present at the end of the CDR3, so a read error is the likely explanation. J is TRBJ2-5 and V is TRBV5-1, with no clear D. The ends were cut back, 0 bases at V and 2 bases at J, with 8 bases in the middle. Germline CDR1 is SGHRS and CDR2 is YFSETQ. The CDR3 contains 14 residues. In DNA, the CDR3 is TGCGCCAGCAGCTTGGGGAGAACTCAAGAGACCCAGTACCTC. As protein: CASSLGRTQETQYL.

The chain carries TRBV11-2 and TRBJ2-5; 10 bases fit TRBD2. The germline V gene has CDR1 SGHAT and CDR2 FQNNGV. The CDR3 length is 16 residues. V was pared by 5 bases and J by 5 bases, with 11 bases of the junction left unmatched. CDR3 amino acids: CASSATSGAAGETQYF. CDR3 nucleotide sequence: TGTGCCAGCAGCGCCACTAGCGGGGCGGCCGGGGAGACCCAGTACTTC.

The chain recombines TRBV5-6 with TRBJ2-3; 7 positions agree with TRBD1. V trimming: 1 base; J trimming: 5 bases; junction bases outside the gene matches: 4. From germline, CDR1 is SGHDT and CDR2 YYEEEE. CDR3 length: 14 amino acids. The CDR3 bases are TGTGCCAGCAGCTTGACAGGGGTCGTAGATACGCAGTATTTT. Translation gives CASSLTGVVDTQYF.

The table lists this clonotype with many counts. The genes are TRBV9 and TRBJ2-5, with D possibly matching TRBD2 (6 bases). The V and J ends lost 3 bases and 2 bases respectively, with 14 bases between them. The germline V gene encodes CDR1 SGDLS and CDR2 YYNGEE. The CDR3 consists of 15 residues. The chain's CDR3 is CASSASGLKQETQYF. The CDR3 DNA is TGTGCCAGCAGCGCGAGCGGGCTCAAACAAGAGACCCAGTACTTC. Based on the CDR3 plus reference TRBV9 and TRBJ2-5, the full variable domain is DSGVTQTPKHLITATGQRVTLRCSPRSGDLSVYWYQQSLDQGLQFLIQYYNGEERAKGNILERFSAQQFPDLHSELNLSSLELGDSALYFCASSASGLKQETQYFGPGTRLLVL.

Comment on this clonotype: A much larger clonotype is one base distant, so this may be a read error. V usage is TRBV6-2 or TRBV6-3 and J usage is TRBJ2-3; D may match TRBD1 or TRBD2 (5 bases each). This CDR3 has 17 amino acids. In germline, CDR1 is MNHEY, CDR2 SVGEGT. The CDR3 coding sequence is TGTGCCAGCAGATCATTCCCCGGGGCTAGTGCGACAGATACGCAGTGTTTT. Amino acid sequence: CASRSFPGASATDTQCF.

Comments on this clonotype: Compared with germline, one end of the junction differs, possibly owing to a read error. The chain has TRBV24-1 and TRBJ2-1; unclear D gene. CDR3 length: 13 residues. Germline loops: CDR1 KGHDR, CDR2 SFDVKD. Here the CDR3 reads CATSDARYNEQFF. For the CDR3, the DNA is TGCGCCACCAGTGATGCACGTTACAATGAGCAGTTCTTC.

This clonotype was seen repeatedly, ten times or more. Written as DNA, the CDR3 is TGTGCCAGCAGCACAATGGCCAGGGGGTTGTATGGCTACACCTTC. Translation gives CASSTMARGLYGYTF. The chain carries TRBV7-9 and TRBJ1-2, with 7 nucleotides matching TRBD1. V lost 5 bases to trimming and J lost 5 bases; unmatched junction nucleotides: 11. Germline assignment: CDR1 SEHNR and CDR2 FQNEAQ (reference sequence). CDR3 size: 15 residues.

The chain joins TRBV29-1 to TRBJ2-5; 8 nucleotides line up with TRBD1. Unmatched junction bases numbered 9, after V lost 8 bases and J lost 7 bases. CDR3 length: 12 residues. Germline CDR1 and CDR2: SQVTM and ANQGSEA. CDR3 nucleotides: TGCAGCTCATCAGAACAGGGGGGGACCCAGTACTTC. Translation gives CSSSEQGGTQYF.

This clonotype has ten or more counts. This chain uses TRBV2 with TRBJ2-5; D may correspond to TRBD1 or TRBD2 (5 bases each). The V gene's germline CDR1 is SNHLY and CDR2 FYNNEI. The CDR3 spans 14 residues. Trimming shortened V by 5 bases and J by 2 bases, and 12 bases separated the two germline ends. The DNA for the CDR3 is TGTGCCAGCAGTACTATGGGGGTGCAAGAGACCCAGTACTTC. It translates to CASSTMGVQETQYF.

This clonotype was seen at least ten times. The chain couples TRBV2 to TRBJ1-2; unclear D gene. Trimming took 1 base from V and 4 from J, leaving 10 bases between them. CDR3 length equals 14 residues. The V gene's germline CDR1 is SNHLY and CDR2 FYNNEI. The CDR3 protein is CASSEESGFYGYTF. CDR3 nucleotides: TGTGCCAGCAGTGAAGAGTCAGGATTCTATGGCTACACCTTC.

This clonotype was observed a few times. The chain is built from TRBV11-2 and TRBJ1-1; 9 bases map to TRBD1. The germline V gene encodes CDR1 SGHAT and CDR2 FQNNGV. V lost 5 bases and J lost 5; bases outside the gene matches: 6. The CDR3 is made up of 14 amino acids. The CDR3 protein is CASSPGTGRTEAFF. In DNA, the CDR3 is TGTGCCAGCAGCCCAGGGACAGGGAGGACTGAAGCTTTCTTT.

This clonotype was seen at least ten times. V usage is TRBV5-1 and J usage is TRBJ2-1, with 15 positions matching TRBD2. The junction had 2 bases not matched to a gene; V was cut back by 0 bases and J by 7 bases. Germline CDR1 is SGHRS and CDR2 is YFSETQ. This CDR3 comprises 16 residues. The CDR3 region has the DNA TGCGCCAGCAGCTTGGGGGGACTAGCGGGGGGAAATGAGCAGTTCTTC. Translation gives CASSLGGLAGGNEQFF. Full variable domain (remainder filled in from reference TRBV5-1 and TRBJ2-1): KAGVTQTPRYLIKTRGQQVTLSCSPISGHRSVSWYQQTPGQGLQFLFEYFSETQRNKGNFPGRFSGRQFSNSRSEMNVSTLELGDSALYLCASSLGGLAGGNEQFFGPGTRLTVL.

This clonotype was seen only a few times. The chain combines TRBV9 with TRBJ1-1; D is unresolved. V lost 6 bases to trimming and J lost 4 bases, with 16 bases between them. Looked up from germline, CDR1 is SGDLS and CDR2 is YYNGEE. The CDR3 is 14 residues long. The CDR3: CASTNGPWGTEAFF. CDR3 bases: TGTGCCAGCACCAACGGTCCCTGGGGCACTGAAGCTTTCTTT. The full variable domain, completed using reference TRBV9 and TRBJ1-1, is DSGVTQTPKHLITATGQRVTLRCSPRSGDLSVYWYQQSLDQGLQFLIQYYNGEERAKGNILERFSAQQFPDLHSELNLSSLELGDSALYFCASTNGPWGTEAFFGQGTRLTVV.

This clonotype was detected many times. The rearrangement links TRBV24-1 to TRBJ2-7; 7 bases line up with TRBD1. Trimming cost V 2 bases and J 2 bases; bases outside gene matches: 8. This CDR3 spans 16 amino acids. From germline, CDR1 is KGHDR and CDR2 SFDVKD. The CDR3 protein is CATSDWDRKRPYEQYV. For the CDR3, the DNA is TGTGCCACCAGTGATTGGGACAGAAAAAGACCCTACGAGCAGTACGTC.

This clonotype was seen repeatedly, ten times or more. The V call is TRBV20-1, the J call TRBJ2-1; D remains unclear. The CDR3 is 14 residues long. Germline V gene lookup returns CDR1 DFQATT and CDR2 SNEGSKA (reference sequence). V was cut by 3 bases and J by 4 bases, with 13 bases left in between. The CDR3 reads CSASRAETYNEQFF. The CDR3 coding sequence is TGCAGTGCTAGTCGGGCAGAGACTTACAATGAGCAGTTCTTC.